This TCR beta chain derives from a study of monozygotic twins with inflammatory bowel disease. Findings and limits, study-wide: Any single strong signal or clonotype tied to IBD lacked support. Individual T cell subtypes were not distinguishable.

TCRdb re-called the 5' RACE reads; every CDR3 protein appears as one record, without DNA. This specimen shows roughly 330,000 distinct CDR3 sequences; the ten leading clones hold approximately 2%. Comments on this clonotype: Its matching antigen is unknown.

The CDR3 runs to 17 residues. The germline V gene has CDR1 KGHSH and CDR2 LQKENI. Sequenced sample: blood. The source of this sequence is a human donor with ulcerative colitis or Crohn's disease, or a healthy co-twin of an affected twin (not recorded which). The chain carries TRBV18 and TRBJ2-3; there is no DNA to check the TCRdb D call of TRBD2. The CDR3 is CASSPVKSSGGTDTQYF.